This TCR beta chain is drawn from a study of human CD8 memory T cell subsets. Buffy coats donated by healthy individuals were the origin of the PBMC. Study-wide results and caveats: The beta chain was the only T cell receptor chain that the study sequenced.

CDR1 MNHNS and CDR2 SASEGT come from the germline V gene. This CDR3 spans 14 amino acids. Turning to this clonotype: What it binds is unknown.

By UMI-labeled 5' RACE, the TCR beta libraries were made. Following a re-call of the 5' RACE reads, TCRdb has one entry per CDR3 protein and lacks DNA. The sample data list over 3,500 distinct CDR3 sequences. Sequenced: CD8+ T cells from PBMCs. The chain carries TRBV6-1 and TRBJ2-3. The receptor was derived from a human donor in good health. The CDR3: CASSGELATDTQYF.